This T cell receptor beta chain came from a study of T cells in Graves' hyperthyroidism and ophthalmopathy. The V end was cut by 5 bases, the J end by 0 bases, with 14 bases between. CDR1 is SGHRS, CDR2 YFSETQ, per germline. The CDR3 is made up of 16 amino acids. Hyperthyroidism was newly diagnosed in patients aged 18 to 65 (duration under 2 months). Using RNA transcripts as the source, TCR beta CDR3 regions were amplified. The HTBI primer set served for first-round RT-PCR of the TCR CDR3. In TCRdb, the multiplex PCR reads were re-called with MiXCR into one record per CDR3 protein. This table has approximately 740,000 distinct CDR3 sequences, around 13% appearing once. Study conclusions and caveats: Model output signaled ophthalmopathy a median approximately six months ahead of onset.

As for this clonotype: No antigen is known for it.

The sample consisted of blood. The TCR was taken from a woman aged 18 to 35 with Graves' hyperthyroidism. V is TRBV5-1 and J is TRBJ1-4; possibly TRBD1 for D (6 bases). The CDR3 coding sequence is TGCGCCAGCAGTTCCAGGGGACCTGCAACTAATGAAAAACTGTTTTTT. Amino acid sequence: CASSSRGPATNEKLFF.